This TCR beta chain was obtained from a study of cytotoxic CD8 clonotypes in ibrutinib-treated CLL. V shed 1 base, J shed 5 bases, and the junction held 14 bases outside the gene matches. The CDR3 is 18 amino acids. The germline CDR1 and CDR2 sequences are SGHAT and FQNNGV. Using immunoSEQ multiplex PCR, the repertoire was profiled, and TCRdb retains in-frame clones only, with some absent. The table includes 100,000 to 150,000 clones, 80% to 90% detected once. The V and J genes are TRBV11-2 and TRBJ1-5, with 7 positions matching TRBD1. This TCR derives from a human donor with chronic lymphocytic leukemia. The input for sequencing was PBMCs, taken after 24 months of ibrutinib treatment. The CDR3 bases are TGTGCCAGCAGCTTAGTGCCTAGGGAGGGGGCGCACGATCAGCCCCAGCATTTT. It codes for CASSLVPREGAHDQPQHF.